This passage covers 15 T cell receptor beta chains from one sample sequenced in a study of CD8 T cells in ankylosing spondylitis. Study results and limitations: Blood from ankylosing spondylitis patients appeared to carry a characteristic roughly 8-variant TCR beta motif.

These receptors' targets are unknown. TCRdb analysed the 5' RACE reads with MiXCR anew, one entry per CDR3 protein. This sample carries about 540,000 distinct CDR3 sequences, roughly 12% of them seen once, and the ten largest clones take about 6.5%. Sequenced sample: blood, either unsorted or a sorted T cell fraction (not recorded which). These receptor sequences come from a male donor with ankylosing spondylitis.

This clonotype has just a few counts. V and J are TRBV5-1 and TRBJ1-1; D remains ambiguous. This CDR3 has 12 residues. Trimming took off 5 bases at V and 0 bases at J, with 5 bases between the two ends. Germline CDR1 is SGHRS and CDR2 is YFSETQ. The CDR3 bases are TGCGCCAGCAGAGATTTGAACACTGAAGCTTTCTTT. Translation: CASRDLNTEAFF.

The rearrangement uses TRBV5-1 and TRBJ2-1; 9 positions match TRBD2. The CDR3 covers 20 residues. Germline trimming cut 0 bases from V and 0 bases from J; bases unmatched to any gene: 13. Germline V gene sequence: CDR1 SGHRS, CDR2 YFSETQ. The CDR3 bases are TGCGCCAGCAGCTTGGCCGGGCTAGCGGGATATTCGGGCTCCTACAATGAGCAGTTCTTC. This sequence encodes CASSLAGLAGYSGSYNEQFF.

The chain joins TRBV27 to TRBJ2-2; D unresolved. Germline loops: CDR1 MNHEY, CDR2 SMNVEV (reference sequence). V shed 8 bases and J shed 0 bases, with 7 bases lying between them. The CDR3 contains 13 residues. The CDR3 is CASRSANTGELFF. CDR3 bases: TGTGCCAGCCGCTCAGCGAACACCGGGGAGCTGTTTTTT.

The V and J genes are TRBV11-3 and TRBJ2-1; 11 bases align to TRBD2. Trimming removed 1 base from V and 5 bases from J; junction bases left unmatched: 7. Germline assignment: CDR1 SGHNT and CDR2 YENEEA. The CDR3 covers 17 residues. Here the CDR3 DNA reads TGTGCCAGCAGCTTAGCCAAGACTAGCGGGACGAACAATGAGCAGTTCTTC. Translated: CASSLAKTSGTNNEQFF.

The CDR3 DNA follows: TGCGCCAGCAGTGACACGTCCTACAATGAGCAGTTCTTC. Protein: CASSDTSYNEQFF. V is TRBV10-1 and J is TRBJ2-1; unclear D gene. Germline CDR1 and CDR2: WNHNN and SYGVQD (reference sequence). V was shortened by 3 bases and J by 1 base, with 4 bases between the two germline ends. The CDR3 length is 13 residues.

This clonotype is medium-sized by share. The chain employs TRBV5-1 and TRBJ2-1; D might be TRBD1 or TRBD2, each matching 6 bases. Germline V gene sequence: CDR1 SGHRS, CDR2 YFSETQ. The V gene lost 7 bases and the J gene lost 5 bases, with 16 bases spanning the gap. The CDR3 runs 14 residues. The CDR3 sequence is CASGAARGDNEQFF. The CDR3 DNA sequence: TGCGCCAGCGGCGCGGCTAGGGGGGACAATGAGCAGTTCTTC.

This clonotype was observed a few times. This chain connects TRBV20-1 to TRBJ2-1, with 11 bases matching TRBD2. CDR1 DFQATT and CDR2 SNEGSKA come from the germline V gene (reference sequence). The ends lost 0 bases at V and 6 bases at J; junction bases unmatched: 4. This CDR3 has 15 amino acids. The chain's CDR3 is CSARDVAGGRNEQFF. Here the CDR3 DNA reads TGCAGTGCTAGAGATGTAGCGGGAGGGCGCAATGAGCAGTTCTTC.

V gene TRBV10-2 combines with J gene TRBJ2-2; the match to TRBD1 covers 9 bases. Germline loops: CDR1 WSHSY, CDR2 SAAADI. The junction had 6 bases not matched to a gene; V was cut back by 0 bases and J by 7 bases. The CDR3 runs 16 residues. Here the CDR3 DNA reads TGCGCCAGCAGTGAGTCGCTACAGGGGGCGAGCGGGGAGCTGTTTTTT. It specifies CASSESLQGASGELFF.

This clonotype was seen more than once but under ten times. The CDR3 loop is CSVVDSEETQYF. The CDR3 nucleotides read TGCAGCGTTGTTGACAGCGAAGAGACCCAGTACTTC. This chain uses TRBV29-1 with TRBJ2-5; maybe TRBD1 (5 bases). V lost 4 bases and J 3 bases, leaving 9 bases between the germline ends. CDR1 SQVTM and CDR2 ANQGSEA come from the germline V gene. The CDR3 sequence is 12 residues long.

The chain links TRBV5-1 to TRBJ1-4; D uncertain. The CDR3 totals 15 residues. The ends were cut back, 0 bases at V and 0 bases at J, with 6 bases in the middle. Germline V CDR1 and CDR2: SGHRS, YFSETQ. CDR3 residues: CASSLGPSTNEKLFF. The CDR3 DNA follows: TGCGCCAGCAGCTTGGGACCCTCAACTAATGAAAAACTGTTTTTT.

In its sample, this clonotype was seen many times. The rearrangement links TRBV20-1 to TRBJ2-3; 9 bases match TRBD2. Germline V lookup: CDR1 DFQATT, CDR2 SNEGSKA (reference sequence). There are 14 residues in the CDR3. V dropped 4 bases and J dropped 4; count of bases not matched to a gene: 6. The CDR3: CSATGGRAADTQYF. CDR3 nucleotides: TGCAGTGCTACCGGCGGGAGGGCCGCAGATACGCAGTATTTT.

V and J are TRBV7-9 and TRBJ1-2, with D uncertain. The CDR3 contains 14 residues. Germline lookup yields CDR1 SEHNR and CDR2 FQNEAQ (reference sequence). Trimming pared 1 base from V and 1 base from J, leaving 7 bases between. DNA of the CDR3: TGTGCCAGCAGCTTAGACACCAATAACTATGGCTACACCTTC. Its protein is CASSLDTNNYGYTF. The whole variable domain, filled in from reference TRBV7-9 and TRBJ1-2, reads DTGVSQNPRHKITKRGQNVTFRCDPISEHNRLYWYRQTLGQGPEFLTYFQNEAQLEKSRLLSDRFSAERPKGSFSTLEIQRTEQGDSAMYLCASSLDTNNYGYTFGSGTRLTVV.

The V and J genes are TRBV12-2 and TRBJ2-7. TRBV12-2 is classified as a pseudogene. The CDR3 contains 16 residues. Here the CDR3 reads CASRLATSGLSYEQYV. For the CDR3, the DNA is TGTGCAAGTCGCTTAGCAACTAGCGGACTTTCCTACGAGCAGTACGTC.

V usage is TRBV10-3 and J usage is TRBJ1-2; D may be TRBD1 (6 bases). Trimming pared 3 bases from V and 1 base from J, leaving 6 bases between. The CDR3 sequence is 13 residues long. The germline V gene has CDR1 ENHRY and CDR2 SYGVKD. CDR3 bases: TGTGCCATCAGTGAAGGGGGTAACTATGGCTACACCTTC. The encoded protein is CAISEGGNYGYTF.

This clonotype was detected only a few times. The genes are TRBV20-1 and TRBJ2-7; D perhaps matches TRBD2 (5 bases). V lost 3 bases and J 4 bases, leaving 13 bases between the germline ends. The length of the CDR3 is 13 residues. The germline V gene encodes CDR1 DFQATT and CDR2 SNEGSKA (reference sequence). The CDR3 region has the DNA TGCAGTGCTAGGATCCCCGGGAATTACGAGCAGTACTTC. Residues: CSARIPGNYEQYF.